This T cell receptor (beta chain) appears in the sequencing data of a study of monozygotic twins with inflammatory bowel disease. Per individual sample, eight separate reactions were used to make cDNA. TCRalpha and TCRbeta cDNA went through nested PCRs of approximately 17 and 9 cycles, two in total. TCRdb reworked the 5' RACE reads into one entry per CDR3 protein, no DNA. In all, the sample yields roughly 150,000 distinct CDR3 sequences. Without any T cell sorting, total RNA was isolated from whole blood. Germline V gene sequence: CDR1 KGHDR, CDR2 SFDVKD. The CDR3 loop spans 16 amino acids. This chain uses TRBV24-1 with TRBJ2-5; lacking DNA, the TRBD2 call made by TCRdb goes unchecked. Sequenced material: blood. This receptor was identified in a human donor with ulcerative colitis or Crohn's disease, or a healthy co-twin of an affected twin (not recorded which). The CDR3 sequence is CATSDPSGRSRETQYF.